This entry lists 3 T cell receptor beta chains sequenced from one sample in a study of T cell changes during pregnancy in multiple sclerosis. Using immunoSEQ multiplex PCR, the repertoire was profiled, and TCRdb retains in-frame clones only, with some absent. The sample lists 65,000 to 70,000 clones, roughly 92% occurring once. Sequences were derived from peripheral blood, sampled in the third trimester of pregnancy. These receptors originate from a female donor in good health, enrolled as a control in a pregnancy study.

The V call is TRBV5-1, the J call TRBJ2-1; D unclear. The CDR3 runs 13 residues. Germline loops: CDR1 SGHRS, CDR2 YFSETQ. Trimming cost V 4 bases and J 9 bases, with 14 bases left between them. The CDR3 region is CASSLLAAPEQFF. CDR3 DNA: TGCGCCAGCAGCCTACTCGCGGCTCCTGAGCAGTTCTTC.

The chain combines TRBV6-5 with TRBJ1-1, with D perhaps matching TRBD1 (5 bases). With 0 bases removed from V and 3 bases from J, the gap between germline ends came to 11 bases. The germline gives CDR1 MNHEY, CDR2 SVGAGI. CDR3 length equals 15 residues. The DNA for the CDR3 is TGTGCCAGCAGTTACTCGTTACGGGGGGACACTGAAGCTTTCTTT. This gives the protein CASSYSLRGDTEAFF.

The chain links TRBV10-3 to TRBJ2-1; 11 nucleotides align to TRBD2. V trimming: 6 bases; J trimming: 2 bases; junction bases outside the gene matches: 6. CDR3 length: 16 residues. In germline, CDR1 is ENHRY, CDR2 SYGVKD. The CDR3 sequence: CAISRISGGAYNEQFF. CDR3 sequence (DNA): TGTGCCATCAGCAGAATTAGCGGGGGGGCCTACAATGAGCAGTTCTTC.